This T cell receptor (beta chain) was retrieved from a study of blood T cell repertoires in COVID-19 (dated by TCRdb to 2018 to 2020). Concerning the study at large: Samples covering the acute and convalescent phases of COVID-19 were provided by collaborators in the United States, Italy and Spain. The prospective study material was composed of cDNA or gDNA derived from T cells, B-cell-depleted T cells, or PBMCs. Deeply sampled blood TCRbeta repertoires from subjects exposed to, actively infected with, or recovered from COVID-19 were included in the dataset. The repertoires were released in a freely available public database meant as a resource for research on the immune response to SARS-CoV-2. Samples were obtained from the ongoing ImmuneRACE study (first 160 participants) and from 1,254 subjects provided by 6 global collaborators. The sample metadata nearly always contained a de-identified subject ID, COVID-19 status, age in years and sex. Where available, HLA class I and class II types were taken from metadata supplied by the sample provider and were not determined by assay-based typing.

What the study reported, not specific to this receptor: Clinical and demographic metadata were provided uncurated, with the amount varying by source and participant.

In the prospective study, participants were roughly 18 to 89 years old, resided in 25 or so geographic areas of the United States, and were enrolled through a virtual design. Cohort assignment in the prospective study relied on participant-reported clinical history from a screening survey and a study questionnaire. Each participant in the prospective study had whole blood, serum and a nasopharyngeal or oropharyngeal swab collected by mobile phlebotomists. Participants in the prospective study had the option to provide additional blood draws and questionnaires over an approximately 2-month period. Before DNA extraction, prospective study blood samples were shipped either frozen or at room temperature. In the case of this clone: Its antigen target is currently unknown. A read error may produce the germline difference seen at one junction end.

TCRbeta CDR3 regions were amplified from genomic DNA using the immunoSEQ Assay, a bias-controlled multiplex PCR. In the original analysis: Within the assay, amplification of reference gene primers was used to estimate how many nucleated cells each sample contained. Sequence reads were collapsed and filtered to measure the absolute abundance of every unique TCRbeta CDR3 rearrangement. Productive Simpson clonality was computed per sample as the square root of Simpson's diversity index over productive rearrangements. TCRdb mirrors the immuneACCESS table, restricted to in-frame sequences. Some clones are absent from its copies; in checked studies, under half trace to an unresolved V gene, and the reason for the others is unknown. The DNA gave D and trimming, while V, J and clone size come from that table. For this sample there are fewer than 500,000 clones; 70% to 90% appear just once. The ten top clones hold 0.97% of the sample.

CDR1 and CDR2 are read off the germline V gene as SGHTA and FQGNSA. The CDR3 runs 15 residues from the cysteine to the phenylalanine. The kept DNA is CDR3 alone, 45 bases in frame from the first base. The sample consisted of PBMCs or T cells enriched from blood (not recorded which). The chain couples TRBV7-2 to TRBJ1-2; 10 junctional bases match TRBD1. The sequence was obtained from a woman aged 25 to 39 with acute COVID-19. DNA sequence: TGTGCCAGCCGCTTAGACAGGGGGCCTAACTATGGCTACACCTTC. The translation is CASRLDRGPNYGYTF.